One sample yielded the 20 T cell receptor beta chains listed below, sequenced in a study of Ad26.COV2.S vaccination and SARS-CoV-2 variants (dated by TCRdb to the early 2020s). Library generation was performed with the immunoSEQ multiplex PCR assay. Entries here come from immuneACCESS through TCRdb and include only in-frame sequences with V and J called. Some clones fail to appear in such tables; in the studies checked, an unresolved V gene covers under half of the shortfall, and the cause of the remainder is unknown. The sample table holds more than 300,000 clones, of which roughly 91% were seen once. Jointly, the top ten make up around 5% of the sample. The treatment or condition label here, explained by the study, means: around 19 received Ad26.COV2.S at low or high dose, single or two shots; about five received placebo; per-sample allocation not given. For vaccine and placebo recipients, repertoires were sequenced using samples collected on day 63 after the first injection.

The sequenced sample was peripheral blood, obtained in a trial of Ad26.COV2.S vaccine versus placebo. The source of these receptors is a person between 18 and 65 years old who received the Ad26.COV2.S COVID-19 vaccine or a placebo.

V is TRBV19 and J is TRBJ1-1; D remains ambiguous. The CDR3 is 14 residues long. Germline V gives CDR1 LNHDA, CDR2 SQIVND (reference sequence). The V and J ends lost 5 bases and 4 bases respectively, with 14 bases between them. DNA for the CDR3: TGTGCCAGTAGTGAGGACCGCTCCTTCACTGAAGCTTTCTTT. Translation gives CASSEDRSFTEAFF. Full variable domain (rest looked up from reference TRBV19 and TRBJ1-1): DGGITQSPKYLFRKEGQNVTLSCEQNLNHDAMYWYRQDPGQGLRLIYYSQIVNDFQKGDIAEGYSVSREKKESFPLTVTSAQKNPTAFYLCASSEDRSFTEAFFGQGTRLTVV.

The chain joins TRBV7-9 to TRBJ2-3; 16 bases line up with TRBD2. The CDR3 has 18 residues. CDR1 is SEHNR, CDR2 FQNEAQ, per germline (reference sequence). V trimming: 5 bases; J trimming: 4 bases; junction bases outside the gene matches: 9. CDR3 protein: CASSSGTSGGAGPDTQYF. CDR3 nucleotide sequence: TGTGCCAGCAGCAGCGGGACTAGCGGGGGGGCCGGGCCAGATACGCAGTATTTT.

The CDR3 region has the DNA TGTGCCATCAGTGGGGGGCAGGGAGCTGTTAGCTCCTACAATGAGCAGTTCTTC. Amino acid sequence: CAISGGQGAVSSYNEQFF. The chain recombines TRBV10-3 with TRBJ2-1, with D perhaps matching TRBD1 (6 bases). Germline V gives CDR1 ENHRY, CDR2 SYGVKD. This CDR3 region has 18 residues. Trimming left V 4 bases short and J 0 bases short, with 19 bases between.

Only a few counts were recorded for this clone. CDR3 loop: CSASIPGADSPLHF. The CDR3 DNA follows: TGCAGTGCTAGTATTCCCGGGGCGGATTCACCCCTCCACTTT. The V call is TRBV20-1, the J call TRBJ1-6; D might be TRBD1 (5 bases). Trimming pared 3 bases from V and 8 bases from J, leaving 14 bases between. This CDR3 contains 14 residues. From germline, CDR1 is DFQATT and CDR2 SNEGSKA (reference sequence).

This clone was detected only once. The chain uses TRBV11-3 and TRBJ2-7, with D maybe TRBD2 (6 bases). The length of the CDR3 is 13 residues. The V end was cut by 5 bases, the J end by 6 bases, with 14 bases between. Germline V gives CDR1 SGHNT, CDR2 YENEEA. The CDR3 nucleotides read TGTGCCAGCAGCCTTGGGACTGCCGGCGAGCAGTACTTC. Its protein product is CASSLGTAGEQYF. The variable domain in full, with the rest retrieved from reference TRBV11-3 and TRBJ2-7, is EAGVVQSPRYKIIEKKQPVAFWCNPISGHNTLYWYLQNLGQGPELLIRYENEEAVDDSQLPKDRFSAERLKGVDSTLKIQPAELGDSAVYLCASSLGTAGEQYFGPGTRLTVT.

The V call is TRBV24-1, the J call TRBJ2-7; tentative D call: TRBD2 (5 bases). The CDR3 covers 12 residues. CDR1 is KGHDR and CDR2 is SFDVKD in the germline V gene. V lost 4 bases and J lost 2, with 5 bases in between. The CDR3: CATSDGTYEQYF. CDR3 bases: TGTGCCACCAGTGACGGGACCTACGAGCAGTACTTC.

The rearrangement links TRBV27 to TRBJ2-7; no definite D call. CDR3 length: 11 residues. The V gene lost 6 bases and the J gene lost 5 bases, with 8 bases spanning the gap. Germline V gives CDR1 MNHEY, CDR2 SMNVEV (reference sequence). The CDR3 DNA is TGTGCCAGCAGATTTGGGGACGAGCAGTACTTC. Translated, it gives CASRFGDEQYF.

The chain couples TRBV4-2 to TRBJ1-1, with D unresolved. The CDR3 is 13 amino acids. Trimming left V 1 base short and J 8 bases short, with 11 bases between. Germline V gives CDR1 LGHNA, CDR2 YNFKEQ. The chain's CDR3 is CASSQGAGMEAFF. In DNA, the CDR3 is TGTGCCAGCAGCCAAGGGGCGGGGATGGAAGCTTTCTTT.

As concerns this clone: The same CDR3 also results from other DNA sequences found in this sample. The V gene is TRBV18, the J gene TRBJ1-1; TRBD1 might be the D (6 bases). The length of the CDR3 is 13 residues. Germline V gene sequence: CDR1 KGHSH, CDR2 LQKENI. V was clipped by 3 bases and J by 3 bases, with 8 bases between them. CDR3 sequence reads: CASSPSGDTEAFF. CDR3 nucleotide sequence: TGTGCCAGCTCACCTTCAGGGGACACTGAAGCTTTCTTT.

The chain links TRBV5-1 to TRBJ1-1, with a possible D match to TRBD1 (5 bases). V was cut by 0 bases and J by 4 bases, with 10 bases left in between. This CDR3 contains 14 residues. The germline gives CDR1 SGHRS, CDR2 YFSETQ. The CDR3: CASSLDRGFTEAFF. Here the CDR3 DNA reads TGCGCCAGCAGCTTGGATAGGGGTTTCACTGAAGCTTTCTTT.

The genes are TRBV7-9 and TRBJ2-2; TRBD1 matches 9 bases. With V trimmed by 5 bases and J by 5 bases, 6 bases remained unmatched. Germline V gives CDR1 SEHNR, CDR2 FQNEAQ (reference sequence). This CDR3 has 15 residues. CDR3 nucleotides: TGTGCCAGCAGCCTTGGACAGGGGAAGACCGGGGAGCTGTTTTTT. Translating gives CASSLGQGKTGELFF.

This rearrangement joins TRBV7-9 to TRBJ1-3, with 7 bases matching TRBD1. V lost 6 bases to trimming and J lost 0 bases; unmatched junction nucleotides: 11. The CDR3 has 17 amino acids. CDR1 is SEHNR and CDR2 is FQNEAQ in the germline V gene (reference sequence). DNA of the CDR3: TGTGCCAGCAGGGGACAGCATCAACGAAACTCTGGAAACACCATATATTTT. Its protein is CASRGQHQRNSGNTIYF.

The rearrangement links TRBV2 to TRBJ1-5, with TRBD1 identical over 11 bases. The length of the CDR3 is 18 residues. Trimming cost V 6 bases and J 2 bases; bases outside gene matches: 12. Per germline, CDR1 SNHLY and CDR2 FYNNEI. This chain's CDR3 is CASSGPGQGVVGNQPQHF. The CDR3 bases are TGTGCCAGCAGCGGGCCGGGACAGGGGGTTGTGGGCAATCAGCCCCAGCATTTT.

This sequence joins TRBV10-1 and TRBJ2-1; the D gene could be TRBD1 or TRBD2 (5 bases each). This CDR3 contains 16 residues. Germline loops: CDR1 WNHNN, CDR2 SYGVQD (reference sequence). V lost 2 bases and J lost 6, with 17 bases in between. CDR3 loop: CASSEITSGRVNEQFF. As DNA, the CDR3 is TGCGCCAGCAGTGAGATAACGTCGGGACGGGTCAATGAGCAGTTCTTC.

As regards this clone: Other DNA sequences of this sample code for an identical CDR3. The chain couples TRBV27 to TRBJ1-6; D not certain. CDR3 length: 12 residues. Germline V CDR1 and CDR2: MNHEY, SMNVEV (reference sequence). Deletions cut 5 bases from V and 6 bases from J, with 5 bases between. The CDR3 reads CASSLPNSPLHF. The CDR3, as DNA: TGTGCCAGCAGTCTCCCTAATTCACCCCTCCACTTT.

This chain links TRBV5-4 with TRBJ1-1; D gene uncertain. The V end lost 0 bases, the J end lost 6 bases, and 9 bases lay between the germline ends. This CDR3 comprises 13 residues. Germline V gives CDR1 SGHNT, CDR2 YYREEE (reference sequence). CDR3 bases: TGTGCCAGCAGCTTGGATCGGCCATCTGAAGCTTTCTTT. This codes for CASSLDRPSEAFF.

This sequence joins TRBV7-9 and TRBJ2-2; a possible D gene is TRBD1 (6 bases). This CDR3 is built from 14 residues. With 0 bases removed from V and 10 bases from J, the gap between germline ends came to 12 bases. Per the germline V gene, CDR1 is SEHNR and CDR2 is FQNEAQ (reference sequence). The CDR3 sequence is CASSLAGTTEELFF. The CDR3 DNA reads TGTGCCAGCAGCTTAGCGGGGACAACGGAGGAGCTGTTTTTT.

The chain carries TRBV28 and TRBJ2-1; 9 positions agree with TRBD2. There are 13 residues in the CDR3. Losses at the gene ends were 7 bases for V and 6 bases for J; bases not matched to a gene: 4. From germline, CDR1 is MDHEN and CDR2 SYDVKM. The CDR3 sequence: CASNAGGPNEQFF. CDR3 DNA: TGTGCCAGCAATGCGGGGGGGCCCAATGAGCAGTTCTTC.

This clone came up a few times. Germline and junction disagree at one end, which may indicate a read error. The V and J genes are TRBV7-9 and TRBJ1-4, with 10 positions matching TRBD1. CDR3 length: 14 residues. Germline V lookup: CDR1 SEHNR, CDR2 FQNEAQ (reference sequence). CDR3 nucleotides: TGTGCCAGCAGTTTAGACAGGGGGCATGAAAAACTGTTTTTT. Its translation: CASSLDRGHEKLFF.

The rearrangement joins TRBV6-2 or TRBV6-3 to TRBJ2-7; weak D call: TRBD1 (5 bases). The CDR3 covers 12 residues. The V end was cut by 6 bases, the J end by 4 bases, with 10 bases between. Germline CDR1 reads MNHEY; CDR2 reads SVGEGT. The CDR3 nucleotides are TGTGCCAGCAGCCACGACAGTTACGAGCAGTACTTC. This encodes CASSHDSYEQYF.